This paragraph reports one T cell receptor (beta chain). These data originate in a study of blood T cell repertoires in COVID-19. About the research overall: The study drew acute and convalescent COVID-19 samples from the United States, Italy and Spain. From T cells, B-cell-depleted T cells, or PBMCs came the material, which was cDNA or gDNA.

The authors' processing: The authors estimated nucleated cell counts from reference gene primer amplification. Profiling relied on immunoSEQ multiplex PCR, and the TCRdb table lists in-frame clones only, not all of them. D and trimming were read from the DNA, whereas the V and J calls and clone size are those reported in that table. The table lists 45,000 to 55,000 clones, 68% of them singletons. The CDR3 has 16 residues. Germline CDR1 and CDR2: LGHDT and YNNKEL (reference sequence). Deletions cut 3 bases from V and 4 bases from J, with 15 bases between. The sequenced sample consisted of peripheral blood. This clonotype originated in a woman in her seventies with acute or convalescent COVID-19. This chain uses TRBV3-1 (or the pseudogene TRBV3-2) with TRBJ2-2; D might be TRBD2 (7 bases). As DNA, the CDR3 is TGTGCCAGCAGCCATCTAGAGGGGGGGCCCACCGGGGAGCTGTTTTTT. Translation: CASSHLEGGPTGELFF.